These T cell receptor beta chains were read from a single sample in a study of blood T cell repertoires in COVID-19. The protocol was immunoSEQ multiplex PCR, while the TCRdb copy is restricted to in-frame clones and leaves out a portion. This repertoire shows about 240,000 clones, around 85% found once; its top ten account for more than 8%. Material for sequencing was peripheral blood. The receptors were gathered from a woman aged 80 or over with acute or convalescent COVID-19. CDR3s include the opening cysteine and the closing phenylalanine or tryptophan. D genes are given only for firm matches. The size of a clone is reported for some rows only, either as once, few or many, or as a class for expanded clones.

abundance,j_gene,v_gene,d_gene,CDR3nt,CDR3aa
NA,TRBJ2-1,TRBV7-8,NA,TGTGCCAGCAGGAATCCCAGGGACTACAATGAGCAGTTCTTC,CASRNPRDYNEQFF
NA,TRBJ2-2,TRBV6-4,NA,TGTGCCAGCAGTAACAGGGTCGCCGGGGAGCTGTTTTTT,CASSNRVAGELFF
NA,TRBJ1-5,TRBV19,TRBD1,TGTGCCAGTAGTATAGGGGGCAGGGGGCATCTCGGGAGCAATCAGCCCCAGCATTTT,CASSIGGRGHLGSNQPQHF
once,TRBJ2-3,TRBV5-1,TRBD2,TGCGCCAGCAGCAGAACGGGACTAGCGGGGAACACAGATACGCAGTATTTT,CASSRTGLAGNTDTQYF
NA,TRBJ1-6,TRBV3-1/TRBV3-2,TRBD1,TGTGCCAGCAGCCGAGCCCCGGGACAGGGAAGTAATTCACCCCTCCACTTT,CASSRAPGQGSNSPLHF
NA,TRBJ2-7,TRBV2,TRBD2,TGTGCCACCACCCTAGCGGGGGGGGGCGAGCAGTACTTC,CATTLAGGGEQYF
NA,TRBJ1-5,TRBV2,TRBD1,TGTGCCAGCAGCCACACGACAGGGTTGAGGACCAATCAGCCCCAGCATTTT,CASSHTTGLRTNQPQHF
NA,TRBJ2-3,TRBV9,TRBD2,TGTGCCAGCAGCGTAGGAGGCGGGGGGGCCTCTCAGTATTTT,CASSVGGGGASQYF
few,TRBJ2-3,TRBV12-3/TRBV12-4,NA,TGTGCCAGCAGTTTAGTAGCCGGGGATACGCAGTATTTT,CASSLVAGDTQYF
NA,TRBJ1-5,TRBV7-8,NA,TGTGCCAGCAGCTTAGCCCGACAGGGCAATCAGCCCCAGCATTTT,CASSLARQGNQPQHF
NA,TRBJ1-2,TRBV4-2,NA,TGTGCCAGCAGCCAAGGAAAGGAGACCTATGGCTACACCTTC,CASSQGKETYGYTF
NA,TRBJ1-1,TRBV5-6,NA,TGTGCCAGCTGGAAAAACAGTAACACTGAAGCTTTCTTT,CASWKNSNTEAFF
few,TRBJ2-7,TRBV2,NA,TGTGCCAGCACCTTAGGGGCCCCCTCCTACGAGCAGTACTTC,CASTLGAPSYEQYF
NA,TRBJ1-1,TRBV3-1/TRBV3-2,TRBD1,TGTGCCAGCAGCCAAGATCACAGGGGGCCCACTGAAGCTTTCTTT,CASSQDHRGPTEAFF
NA,TRBJ1-1,TRBV6-5,TRBD1,TGTGCCAGCAGTTACCAAGACAGGGGTGGATCAAAAGCTTTCTTT,CASSYQDRGGSKAFF
NA,TRBJ2-1,TRBV6-1,TRBD1,TGTGCCAGCAGTGAAGCCGAAACGGACAGGGATGAGCAGTTCTTC,CASSEAETDRDEQFF
NA,TRBJ1-2,TRBV10-3,NA,TGTGCCATCAGTGACCCCACCCCCAGGGATGGCTACACCTTC,CAISDPTPRDGYTF
NA,TRBJ1-2,TRBV19,TRBD1,TGTGCCAGTGGAAACCGGGACAGTGTCTATGGCTACACCTTC,CASGNRDSVYGYTF
NA,TRBJ1-2,TRBV4-1,TRBD1,TGCGCCAGCAGCCAAGAAGGAGGACAGGGGAATAACTATGGCTACACCTTC,CASSQEGGQGNNYGYTF
NA,TRBJ2-6,TRBV2,NA,TGTGCCAGCAGTGAAATTTGGGGGGTAAGCTCTGGGGCCAACGTCCTGACTTTC,CASSEIWGVSSGANVLTF
NA,TRBJ1-6,TRBV10-3,TRBD1,TGTGCCATCAGACCCGGGACAGGTACCTTAGCGGTGAATTCACCCCTCCACTTT,CAIRPGTGTLAVNSPLHF
NA,TRBJ1-2,TRBV2,NA,TGTGCCAGCACTGGTGTGCGGAGCTATGGCTACACCTTC,CASTGVRSYGYTF
NA,TRBJ2-7,TRBV5-4,TRBD2,TGTGCCAGCAGCCCAGCGGGGGGGCGTCGGGAGCAGTACTTC,CASSPAGGRREQYF
NA,TRBJ1-5,TRBV5-6,NA,TGTGCCAGCAGCTTGGCAGGGCCCAATCAGCCCCAGCATTTT,CASSLAGPNQPQHF
NA,TRBJ2-7,TRBV4-2,TRBD2,TGTGCCAGCAGCCAAGACACGGGACTAGCGGGGGGCTCGTACTCCTACGAGCAGTACTTC,CASSQDTGLAGGSYSYEQYF
NA,TRBJ2-1,TRBV7-2,NA,TGTGCCAGCAGCTTAGCGCACCGGGAATGGTTCTTC,CASSLAHREWFF
NA,TRBJ2-3,TRBV5-4,TRBD2,TGTGCCAGCAGCCCGAGCGGGGGGATAGATACGCAGTATTTT,CASSPSGGIDTQYF
NA,TRBJ2-1,TRBV24-1,TRBD1,TGTGCCACCAGTGATTTTGGGGGACAGGGGGGTCTCGGGTACAATGAGCAGTTCTTC,CATSDFGGQGGLGYNEQFF
NA,TRBJ2-1,TRBV7-2,TRBD2,TGTGCCAGCAGCTTAGAAGGGACTAGCGGGGTATATGAGCAGTTCTTC,CASSLEGTSGVYEQFF
few,TRBJ2-1,TRBV5-1,NA,TGCGCCAGCAGCTTGGCTGGCGAGCAGTTCTTC,CASSLAGEQFF
NA,TRBJ1-1,TRBV3-1/TRBV3-2,TRBD1,TGTGCCAGCAGGGGGACAGGGGGCCTCCTGGGGAACACTGAAGCTTTCTTT,CASRGTGGLLGNTEAFF
NA,TRBJ2-2,TRBV6-6,NA,TGTGCCAGCAGTTACTTCCCTCCGGACAGCACCGGGGAGCTGTTTTTT,CASSYFPPDSTGELFF
NA,TRBJ1-3,TRBV3-1/TRBV3-2,NA,TGTGCCAGCAGCCTCGGGGACATTAGGACTGGAAACACCATATATTTT,CASSLGDIRTGNTIYF
NA,TRBJ1-4,TRBV5-1,NA,TGCGCCAGCAGCGGGGGACAAGGCGGTGAAAAACTGTTTTTT,CASSGGQGGEKLFF
NA,TRBJ2-1,TRBV5-1,TRBD2,TGCGCCAGCAGCCCTAGCGGGAACTCCTACAATGAGCAGTTCTTC,CASSPSGNSYNEQFF
NA,TRBJ1-6,TRBV27,NA,TGTGCCAGCAGTTTAGCGGTTGGGAGGGGCTTAGTTTCACCCCTCCACTTT,CASSLAVGRGLVSPLHF
NA,TRBJ1-5,TRBV19,TRBD1,TGTGCCAGTAGTGGGGGACAGACGTATAGCAATCAGCCCCAGCATTTT,CASSGGQTYSNQPQHF
NA,TRBJ1-6,TRBV21-1,NA,TGTGCCAGCTTCAGAGGTATCGATTCACCCCTCCACTTT,CASFRGIDSPLHF
NA,TRBJ1-1,TRBV5-4,NA,TGTGCCAGCTCCACGGGGAACACTGAAGCTTTCTTT,CASSTGNTEAFF
NA,TRBJ2-2,TRBV24-1,NA,TGTGCCATCGCCGGGGCCAGGGGCACGAACACCGGGGAGCTGTTTTTT,CAIAGARGTNTGELFF
NA,TRBJ2-2,TRBV2,NA,TGTGCCAGCAGTGAAGCGGGGAGCCCCACCGGGGAGCTGTTTTTT,CASSEAGSPTGELFF
NA,TRBJ1-6,TRBV4-2,TRBD1,TGTGCCAGCAGCCAAGATGACGGGAAGGGGGCCGCCCTGGGTTCACCCCTCCACTTT,CASSQDDGKGAALGSPLHF
NA,TRBJ2-3,TRBV11-3,NA,TGTGCCAGCAGCTTAGTAGTAGTCCCCACAGATACGCAGTATTTT,CASSLVVVPTDTQYF
NA,TRBJ1-2,TRBV7-2,NA,TGTGCCAGCAGCTTAGATCTATACTCGGGGAGTGGCTACACCTTC,CASSLDLYSGSGYTF
NA,TRBJ1-3,TRBV18,NA,TGTGCCAGCTCACCAGGAGGGCGCTCTCTCAGCTCTGGAAACACCATATATTTT,CASSPGGRSLSSGNTIYF
NA,TRBJ1-3,TRBV3-1/TRBV3-2,NA,TGTGCCAGCAGAGGGGCCGCTACTGGAAACACCATATATTTT,CASRGAATGNTIYF
NA,TRBJ1-2,TRBV5-6,NA,TGTGCCAGCAGCTTGCTGGGGGCGCATGGCTACACCTTC,CASSLLGAHGYTF
NA,TRBJ1-2,TRBV7-9,NA,TGTGCCAGCAGCTTAATGGGAGGGTCCGGCTACACCTTC,CASSLMGGSGYTF
NA,TRBJ1-1,TRBV28,TRBD1,TGTGCCAGCAGTTTCCAATACGGGACAGGGTTGTCGCCAGCTGAAGCTTTCTTT,CASSFQYGTGLSPAEAFF
NA,TRBJ1-2,TRBV3-1/TRBV3-2,TRBD1,TGTGCCAGCAGCCATGAGACAGGGCACTATGGCTACACCTTC,CASSHETGHYGYTF
NA,TRBJ2-5,TRBV6-4,TRBD1,TGTGCCAGCAGTAACAGGGGGCACCAAGAGACCCAGTACTTC,CASSNRGHQETQYF
NA,TRBJ2-1,TRBV18,NA,TGTGCCAGCTCACCCCGACTCCTCTCCTACAATGAGCAGTTCTTC,CASSPRLLSYNEQFF
few,TRBJ1-3,TRBV4-2,NA,TGTGCCAGCAGGATAGGAGACACCATATATTTT,CASRIGDTIYF
NA,TRBJ2-3,TRBV14,TRBD2,TGTGCCAGCAGCCCCCGAGCCCTAGCGGGGGGGCGGGGTTTTACAGATACGCAGTATTTT,CASSPRALAGGRGFTDTQYF